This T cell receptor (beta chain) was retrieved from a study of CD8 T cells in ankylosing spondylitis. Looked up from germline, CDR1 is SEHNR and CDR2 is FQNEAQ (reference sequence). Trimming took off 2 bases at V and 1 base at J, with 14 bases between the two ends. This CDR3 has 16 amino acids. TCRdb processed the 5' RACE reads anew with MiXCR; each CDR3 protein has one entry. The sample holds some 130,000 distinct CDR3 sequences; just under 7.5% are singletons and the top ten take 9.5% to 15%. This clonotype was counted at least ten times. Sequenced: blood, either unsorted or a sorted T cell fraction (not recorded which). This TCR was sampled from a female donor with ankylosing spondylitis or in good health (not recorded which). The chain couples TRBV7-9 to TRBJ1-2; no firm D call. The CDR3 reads CASSLLTVSFNYGYTF. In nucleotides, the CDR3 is TGTGCCAGCAGCTTATTAACAGTTTCTTTTAACTATGGCTACACCTTC.